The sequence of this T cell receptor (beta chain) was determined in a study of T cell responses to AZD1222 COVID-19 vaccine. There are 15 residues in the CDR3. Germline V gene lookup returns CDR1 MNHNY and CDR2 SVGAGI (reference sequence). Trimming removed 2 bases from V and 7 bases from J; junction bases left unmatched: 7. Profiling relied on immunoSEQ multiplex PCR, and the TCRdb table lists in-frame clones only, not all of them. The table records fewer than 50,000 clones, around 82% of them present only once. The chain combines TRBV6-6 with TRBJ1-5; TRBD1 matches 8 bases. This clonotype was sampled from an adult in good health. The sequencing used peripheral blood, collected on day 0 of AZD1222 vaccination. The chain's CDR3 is CASSYIVSGGQPQHF. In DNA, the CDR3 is TGTGCCAGCAGTTACATAGTGTCAGGGGGCCAGCCCCAGCATTTT.